This T cell receptor beta chain was captured by sequencing in a study of cytomegalovirus exposure and HLA in healthy donors. The CDR3 sequence is 13 residues long. Trimming shortened V by 7 bases and J by 0 bases, and 12 bases separated the two germline ends. Germline V CDR1 and CDR2: SQVTM, ANQGSEA. The PCR was carried out with 60 Vbeta primers and 13 Jbeta primers. The repertoire was sequenced with immunoSEQ multiplex PCR; TCRdb's copy has only in-frame clones and lacks some. This table holds 100,000 to 150,000 clones, roughly four fifths found once. This clone has a single count. Its antigen is undetermined. Study conclusions and caveats: Later analysis demonstrated an association between a missense DCLRE1C variant and TCR beta V- and J-gene trimming.

V and J are TRBV29-1 and TRBJ1-2, with D maybe TRBD1 (6 bases). The sample taken for sequencing was PBMCs. The clonotype originates from a boy under 10 years old in good health and CMV-seronegative. The CDR3 here is CSESRDTNYGYTF. DNA for the CDR3: TGCAGCGAAAGCCGGGACACTAACTATGGCTACACCTTC.